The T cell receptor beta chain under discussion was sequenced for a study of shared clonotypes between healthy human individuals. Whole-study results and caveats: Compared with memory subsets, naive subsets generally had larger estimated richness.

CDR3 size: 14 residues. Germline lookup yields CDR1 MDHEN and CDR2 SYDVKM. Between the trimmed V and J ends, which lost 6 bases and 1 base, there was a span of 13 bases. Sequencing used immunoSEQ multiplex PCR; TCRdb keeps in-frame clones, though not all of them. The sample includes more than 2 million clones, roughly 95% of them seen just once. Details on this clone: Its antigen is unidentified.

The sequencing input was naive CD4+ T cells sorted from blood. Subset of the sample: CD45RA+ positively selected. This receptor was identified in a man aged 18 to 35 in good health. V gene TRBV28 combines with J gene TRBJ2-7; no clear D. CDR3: CASSLGLVSYEQYF. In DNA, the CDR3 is TGTGCCAGCAGCCTAGGCCTCGTATCCTACGAGCAGTACTTC.